The 5 T cell receptor beta chains in this list originate from one sample, sequenced in a study of metastatic and nonmetastatic thyroid tumors. The entire patient cohort was treatment-naive prior to thyroid surgery. TCRdb ran MiXCR on the PCR reads. The sample has fewer than 25,000 clones, 18% seen once. The specimen sequenced was adjacent normal tissue. The receptors derive from a male donor with papillary thyroid cancer or a benign thyroid nodule (not recorded which). Some clones in this sample may be carry-over from other donors' samples.

This clone was picked up many times. Other DNA sequences of this sample code for an identical CDR3. The chain joins TRBV28 to TRBJ2-7; TRBD1 matches 11 bases. This CDR3 spans 14 amino acids. Germline CDR1 is MDHEN and CDR2 is SYDVKM. V dropped 7 bases and J dropped 2; count of bases not matched to a gene: 4. CDR3 in DNA: TGTGCCAGCACCCAGGGACAGGGGGCCTACGAGCAGTACTTC. Protein: CASTQGQGAYEQYF.

Of note for this clone: A read error may produce the germline difference seen at one junction end. V usage is TRBV20-1 and J usage is TRBJ1-2; TRBD1 might be the D (6 bases). Germline CDR1 and CDR2: DFQATT and SNEGSKA (reference sequence). The CDR3 totals 15 residues. The CDR3 bases are TGCAGTGCTAGTCCCCATTACAGGGACGGACCTGGCTACGCCTTC. The encoded protein is CSASPHYRDGPGYAF.

Written as DNA, the CDR3 is TGCAGTGCTAGAGATCTAGCTGTAGTGGACAATGAGCAGTTCTTC. Its protein is CSARDLAVVDNEQFF. The chain couples TRBV20-1 to TRBJ2-1, with D perhaps TRBD2 (5 bases). V lost 0 bases, J lost 5 bases, and 14 bases lay in between. Germline V CDR1 and CDR2: DFQATT, SNEGSKA (reference sequence). This CDR3 comprises 15 residues.

V usage is TRBV20-1 and J usage is TRBJ1-5; D is unresolved. CDR1 is DFQATT and CDR2 is SNEGSKA in the germline V gene (reference sequence). The CDR3 length is 13 residues. The V end lost 8 bases, the J end lost 4 bases, and 15 bases lay between the germline ends. CDR3 sequence (DNA): TGCAGTTTTCCGAGGACGGCGAATCAGCCCCAGCATTTT. It codes for CSFPRTANQPQHF.

This chain links TRBV11-1 with TRBJ1-6, with D uncertain. V was cut by 5 bases and J by 2 bases, with 13 bases left in between. This CDR3 is built from 16 residues. From germline, CDR1 is SGHAT and CDR2 FQDESV (reference sequence). The CDR3 loop reads CASSLGISPYNSPLHF. CDR3 coding DNA: TGTGCCAGCAGCCTAGGGATTTCCCCCTATAATTCACCCCTCCACTTT.